Following are 5 T cell receptor beta chains from one sample sequenced in a study of regulatory T cells in long-lasting Graves disease. The time point was: newly diagnosed GD, antithyroid drugs for less than 3 months. The TCR library was made from RNA that had been extracted from PBMCs in TRIzol. Through Arm-PCR of CDR3 regions and iRepertoire HTBI primers, TCR beta libraries were built. TCRdb independently ran MiXCR on the multiplex PCR reads; one entry per CDR3 protein. The table includes about 240,000 distinct CDR3 sequences, 20% to 25% detected once. The material sequenced was peripheral blood mononuclear cells (PBMCs), taken at new diagnosis, from a patient treated with antithyroid drugs. Receptor source: a female donor with Graves disease.

The chain links TRBV20-1 to TRBJ1-3, with TRBD1 matching over 9 bases. CDR3 length: 16 residues. CDR1 and CDR2 from the germline V gene are DFQATT and SNEGSKA (reference sequence). Trimming took 6 bases from V and 1 from J; bases not matched to a gene: 10. The CDR3 DNA follows: TGCAGTGCCCCAACTCGACAGGGGGGATCTGGAAACACCATATATTTT. It codes for CSAPTRQGGSGNTIYF.

V usage is TRBV6-1 and J usage is TRBJ1-4; perhaps TRBD1 as D (6 bases). Trimming took 8 bases from V and 8 from J, leaving 18 bases between them. The CDR3 is made up of 14 amino acids. CDR1 and CDR2 from the germline V gene are MNHNS and SASEGT. CDR3 loop: CASGVGGQSEKLFF. The CDR3, as DNA: TGTGCCAGCGGGGTTGGAGGACAGAGCGAAAAACTGTTTTTT.

The chain has TRBV2 and TRBJ2-3; TRBD1 agrees at 7 bases. This CDR3 contains 14 residues. The germline gives CDR1 SNHLY, CDR2 FYNNEI. V lost 6 bases to trimming and J lost 0 bases; unmatched junction nucleotides: 3. The CDR3, as DNA: TGTGCCAGCAGCCACAGGGGCAGCACAGATACGCAGTATTTT. Encoded protein: CASSHRGSTDTQYF. Combining the CDR3 with reference TRBV2 and TRBJ2-3 gives the whole variable domain EPEVTQTPSHQVTQMGQEVILRCVPISNHLYFYWYRQILGQKVEFLVSFYNNEISEKSEIFDDQFSVERPDGSNFTLKIRSTKLEDSAMYFCASSHRGSTDTQYFGPGTRLTVL.

This clonotype was picked up many times. The chain recombines TRBV6-1 with TRBJ1-1; D is unresolved. The CDR3 has 13 amino acids. Per germline, CDR1 MNHNS and CDR2 SASEGT. Trimming cost V 7 bases and J 3 bases, with 12 bases left between them. CDR3 protein: CASNPDGYTEAFF. In DNA form, the CDR3 reads TGTGCCAGCAACCCCGACGGGTACACTGAAGCTTTCTTT.

This clonotype has ten or more counts. The V call is TRBV19, the J call TRBJ2-5; either TRBD1 or TRBD2 may fit D (5 bases each). In germline, CDR1 is LNHDA, CDR2 SQIVND (reference sequence). Deletions cut 5 bases from V and 4 bases from J, with 14 bases between. The CDR3 runs 14 residues. CDR3 amino acids: CASSFGTRAETQYF. DNA for the CDR3: TGTGCCAGTAGTTTTGGGACCCGCGCAGAGACCCAGTACTTC.